The 15 T cell receptor beta chains reported below all come from one sample, sequenced in a study of immune evolution from preneoplasia to lung adenocarcinoma. Sequencing was performed with immunoSEQ multiplex PCR; in TCRdb, only in-frame clones are kept and a portion is missing. The repertoire holds thousands of clones, with over 75% as singletons. Sequencing was done on a sample of FFPE adjacent normal lung tissue. The receptors here all came from a person aged 65 to 79 with lung adenocarcinoma.

The rearrangement joins TRBV30 to TRBJ2-2; unclear D gene. Trimming removed 4 bases at V and 2 bases at J, with 14 bases between. The CDR3 length is 15 residues. Germline V gene sequence: CDR1 GTSNPN, CDR2 SVGIG (reference sequence). The CDR3 region has the DNA TGTGCCTGGATAAAACACCCACCCAACACCGGGGAGCTGTTTTTT. This gives the protein CAWIKHPPNTGELFF.

V is TRBV9 and J is TRBJ2-5; a weak D match, TRBD1 (6 bases). The CDR3 consists of 16 residues. Germline CDR1 and CDR2: SGDLS and YYNGEE. Trimming pared 0 bases from V and 4 bases from J, leaving 16 bases between. The CDR3 spells CASSVVGGAPGETQYF. CDR3 sequence (DNA): TGTGCCAGCAGCGTAGTTGGGGGCGCACCGGGAGAGACCCAGTACTTC.

This chain joins TRBV6-6 and TRBJ2-7, with 11 positions matching TRBD2. The CDR3 has 14 residues. V was pared by 5 bases and J by 6 bases, with 6 bases of the junction left unmatched. The germline V gene encodes CDR1 MNHNY and CDR2 SVGAGI (reference sequence). CDR3 region: CASSVSGGASEQYF. In DNA form, the CDR3 reads TGTGCCAGCAGTGTTAGCGGGGGGGCCTCCGAGCAGTACTTC.

V and J are TRBV27 and TRBJ2-7; 8 bases align to TRBD1. The germline V gene encodes CDR1 MNHEY and CDR2 SMNVEV (reference sequence). The junction had 8 bases not matched to a gene; V was cut back by 3 bases and J by 4 bases. The CDR3 is 15 amino acids. CDR3: CASSFRAGGEYEQYF. The CDR3 DNA sequence: TGTGCCAGCAGTTTTAGAGCAGGGGGCGAGTACGAGCAGTACTTC.

Written as DNA, the CDR3 is TGCGCCAGCAGCGCCTCGGGACAGACTCTCTACGAGCAGTACTTC. This encodes CASSASGQTLYEQYF. The chain has TRBV5-1 and TRBJ2-7; 7 bases fit TRBD1. CDR1 and CDR2 (germline): SGHRS, YFSETQ. The V and J ends lost 4 bases and 3 bases, in that order; junction bases with no gene match: 10. This CDR3 region has 15 residues. The entire variable domain, with the rest obtained from reference TRBV5-1 and TRBJ2-7, is as follows: KAGVTQTPRYLIKTRGQQVTLSCSPISGHRSVSWYQQTPGQGLQFLFEYFSETQRNKGNFPGRFSGRQFSNSRSEMNVSTLELGDSALYLCASSASGQTLYEQYFGPGTRLTVT.

The chain combines TRBV29-1 with TRBJ2-1; 7 bases line up with TRBD1. Germline CDR1 reads SQVTM; CDR2 reads ANQGSEA. The CDR3 length is 14 residues. Trimming took 4 bases from V and 8 from J; bases not matched to a gene: 11. This CDR3 reads CSVGEGALVDEQFF. For the CDR3, the DNA is TGCAGCGTTGGAGAGGGGGCCCTTGTGGATGAGCAGTTCTTC.

This clone is judged hyperexpanded. J is TRBJ2-5 and V is TRBV6-1; D is ambiguous. V was shortened by 3 bases and J by 5 bases, with 4 bases between the two germline ends. Germline values: CDR1 MNHNS, CDR2 SASEGT. The CDR3 consists of 11 residues. The CDR3 protein is CASSESETQYF. CDR3 DNA sequence: TGTGCCAGCAGTGAGTCGGAGACCCAGTACTTC.

The rearrangement links TRBV7-9 to TRBJ1-2, with a possible D match to TRBD1 (6 bases). Trimming cost V 4 bases and J 8 bases, with 17 bases left between them. The CDR3 has 14 amino acids. Germline V lookup: CDR1 SEHNR, CDR2 FQNEAQ (reference sequence). CDR3 sequence (DNA): TGTGCCAGCAGCTCCAAAAACAGGGTCCAGGGCTACACCTTC. Translating it yields CASSSKNRVQGYTF.

The V and J genes are TRBV27 and TRBJ2-7; 7 bases are a match to TRBD2. This CDR3 comprises 15 residues. The V gene end was trimmed by 2 bases and the J gene end by 4 bases; junction bases not matched to a gene: 8. Germline V gives CDR1 MNHEY, CDR2 SMNVEV (reference sequence). The CDR3 sequence is CASSLGGGRMYEQYF. CDR3 in DNA: TGTGCCAGCAGTTTAGGCGGCGGGAGAATGTACGAGCAGTACTTC.

This sequence joins TRBV28 and TRBJ2-7; D call uncertain. Trimming removed 3 bases from V and 3 bases from J, with 6 bases in between. The CDR3 consists of 12 residues. CDR1 and CDR2 (germline): MDHEN, SYDVKM. CDR3 nucleotide sequence: TGTGCCAGCAGTTTTATTTTCTACGAGCAGTACTTC. Amino acids: CASSFIFYEQYF.

For this clone: Because the CDR3's place on the DNA is in doubt, the DNA is left out and the CDR3 is given as listed by TCRdb. This chain links TRBV27 with TRBJ2-3; no check of the table's D call, TRBD2, against the DNA was made. The CDR3 is 14 residues long, ends included. Germline CDR1 reads MNHEY; CDR2 reads SMNVEV (reference sequence). The CDR3 protein is CASSSSVPTDTQYF.

The genes are TRBV6-5 and TRBJ2-1, with D perhaps matching TRBD1 (5 bases). Trimming shortened V by 0 bases and J by 6 bases, and 9 bases separated the two germline ends. CDR3 length: 14 residues. CDR1 is MNHEY, CDR2 SVGAGI, per germline. The CDR3, as DNA: TGTGCCAGCAGTTACTCGAGGACATTCAATGAGCAGTTCTTC. Residues: CASSYSRTFNEQFF.

The chain couples TRBV7-2 to TRBJ2-3, with D tentatively TRBD2 (6 bases). The V end was cut by 8 bases, the J end by 1 base, with 13 bases between. The CDR3 totals 14 residues. From germline, CDR1 is SGHTA and CDR2 FQGNSA. The CDR3 region is CASGTSVGTDTQYF. The CDR3 bases are TGTGCCAGCGGGACTTCGGTTGGCACAGATACGCAGTATTTT.

This chain joins TRBV28 and TRBJ2-7; D ambiguous. Trimming took off 5 bases at V and 2 bases at J, with 10 bases between the two ends. CDR1 is MDHEN and CDR2 is SYDVKM in the germline V gene. The CDR3 spans 13 residues. The CDR3 here is CASSNLGTYEQYF. CDR3 in DNA: TGTGCCAGCAGTAACCTAGGAACCTACGAGCAGTACTTC.

The CDR3 here is CASSRISGRTYEQYF. The CDR3, as DNA: TGTGCCAGCAGTCGTATCTCAGGCAGAACCTACGAGCAGTACTTC. The V gene is TRBV28, the J gene TRBJ2-7; unclear D gene. Germline V gives CDR1 MDHEN, CDR2 SYDVKM. The CDR3 spans 15 residues. V was trimmed by 5 bases and J by 2 bases, leaving 16 bases between them.